Detailed here is one T cell receptor beta chain. Germline V gives CDR1 PRHDT, CDR2 FYEKMQ (reference sequence). With 5 bases removed from V and 2 bases from J, the gap between germline ends came to 14 bases. The CDR3 extends over 15 amino acids. This specimen belongs to a study of T cell changes during pregnancy in multiple sclerosis. Profiling relied on immunoSEQ multiplex PCR, and the TCRdb table lists in-frame clones only, not all of them. The data hold 90,000 to 120,000 clones, with 85% to 95% observed a single time. The chain carries TRBV13 and TRBJ2-3; TRBD2 is a possible D gene (6 bases). The TCR was taken from a female donor in good health, enrolled as a control in a pregnancy study. The specimen was peripheral blood, collected in the third trimester of pregnancy. CDR3 DNA sequence: TGTGCCAGCAGCCTCGGGGGAAACCCCACAGATACGCAGTATTTT. It codes for CASSLGGNPTDTQYF.